Listed below are T cell receptor beta chains from one sample, sequenced in a study of blood T cell repertoires in COVID-19. The protocol was immunoSEQ multiplex PCR, while the TCRdb copy is restricted to in-frame clones and leaves out a portion. Here the sample spans around 170,000 clones, nearly 80% being singletons. Source material: PBMCs or T cells enriched from blood (not recorded which). The receptor source for this set is a man in his sixties who had been exposed to COVID-19. CDR3s include the opening cysteine and the closing phenylalanine or tryptophan. The D gene is left open where the match is weak. Clone size is shown for a subset of rows, as once, few, many or a class of expanded clone.

V gene	J gene	clone size	D gene	CDR3 protein	CDR3 DNA
TRBV9	TRBJ2-7	-	-	CASSPREGVYEQYF	TGTGCCAGCAGCCCCAGGGAGGGGGTCTACGAGCAGTACTTC
TRBV14	TRBJ2-7	-	TRBD1	CASSPWAGQGSYEQYF	TGTGCCAGCAGCCCCTGGGCGGGACAGGGCTCCTACGAGCAGTACTTC
TRBV11-2	TRBJ2-1	-	-	CASRTAGQSSYNEQFF	TGTGCCAGTAGGACCGCGGGTCAGAGCTCCTACAATGAGCAGTTCTTC
TRBV10-3	TRBJ1-1	-	-	CAISAGTWTEAFF	TGTGCCATCAGTGCTGGCACGTGGACTGAAGCTTTCTTT
TRBV9	TRBJ2-1	-	TRBD2	CASSGGTSGPNEQFF	TGTGCCAGCAGCGGAGGGACTAGCGGGCCTAATGAGCAGTTCTTC
TRBV5-1	TRBJ2-5	few	TRBD2	CASSLDTSGGETQYF	TGCGCCAGCAGCTTGGACACTAGCGGTGGGGAGACCCAGTACTTC
TRBV6-5	TRBJ2-1	many	-	CASSYSSLVDNEQFF	TGTGCCAGCAGTTACTCGAGCCTAGTAGACAATGAGCAGTTCTTC
TRBV10-3	TRBJ1-4	-	-	CAIRSGVDEKLFF	TGTGCCATCAGGTCAGGGGTGGATGAAAAACTGTTTTTT
TRBV5-1	TRBJ2-7	once	TRBD1	CASSNRPYPEGQGYEQYF	TGCGCCAGCAGCAACAGGCCATACCCCGAGGGACAGGGTTACGAGCAGTACTTC
TRBV7-9	TRBJ2-1	-	-	CASSLARFFEQFF	TGTGCCAGCAGCTTAGCGAGGTTTTTTGAGCAGTTCTTC
TRBV2	TRBJ2-5	-	-	CASSAGRVTETQYF	TGTGCCAGCAGTGCTGGCAGGGTGACAGAGACCCAGTACTTC
TRBV7-9	TRBJ2-1	-	TRBD2	CASSLVLSSMGGVNEQFF	TGTGCCAGCAGCTTAGTCCTGTCTAGTATGGGAGGGGTCAATGAGCAGTTCTTC
TRBV15	TRBJ2-7	-	-	CATSRALGPWEQYF	TGTGCCACCAGCAGAGCACTAGGTCCCTGGGAGCAGTACTTC
TRBV2	TRBJ1-5	-	-	CASRTTGNQPQHF	TGTGCCAGCAGGACGACGGGGAATCAGCCCCAGCATTTT
TRBV5-1	TRBJ2-5	-	-	CASSSGAGARRETQYF	TGCGCCAGCAGCTCGGGGGCGGGAGCTCGCCGAGAGACCCAGTACTTC
TRBV29-1	TRBJ2-1	-	-	CSVEDPTSRWNEQFF	TGCAGCGTTGAAGATCCGACTAGTAGATGGAATGAGCAGTTCTTC
TRBV5-1	TRBJ2-2	-	TRBD2	CASSLQPSSGTNTGELFF	TGCGCCAGCAGCCTCCAGCCCTCTAGCGGGACGAACACCGGGGAGCTGTTTTTT
TRBV21-1	TRBJ2-7	-	-	CASIRTSGIHEQYF	TGTGCCAGCATCCGGACTAGCGGGATCCACGAGCAGTACTTC
TRBV15	TRBJ1-1	-	-	CATSRDLSGTEAFF	TGTGCCACCAGCAGAGATCTAAGCGGGACTGAAGCTTTCTTT
TRBV28	TRBJ2-7	-	-	CASSPFGAEQYF	TGTGCCAGCAGTCCCTTTGGGGCCGAGCAGTACTTC
TRBV3-1/TRBV3-2	TRBJ2-6	-	-	CASSQYEGAGANVLTF	TGTGCCAGCAGCCAATATGAGGGAGCTGGGGCCAACGTCCTGACTTTC
TRBV5-1	TRBJ2-3	-	TRBD2	CASSPRTSGSGDTQYF	TGCGCCAGCAGCCCACGGACTAGCGGGTCTGGGGATACGCAGTATTTT
TRBV27	TRBJ1-2	-	-	CASSSLPARGGINRGYTF	TGTGCCAGCAGTTCGTTGCCGGCTCGGGGGGGGATTAACCGAGGCTACACCTTC
TRBV10-1	TRBJ2-3	-	TRBD1	CASSDEGTAVARSTDTQYF	TGCGCCAGTAGTGATGAGGGGACAGCGGTAGCCCGTAGCACAGATACGCAGTATTTT
TRBV27	TRBJ2-2	-	-	CASSPQNTGELFF	TGTGCCAGCAGTCCACAGAACACCGGGGAGCTGTTTTTT
TRBV5-1	TRBJ1-4	-	-	CASSIKNEKLFF	TGCGCCAGCAGTATAAAAAATGAAAAACTGTTTTTT
TRBV9	TRBJ2-5	-	TRBD2	CASSTGGLAGDQETQYF	TGTGCCAGCAGCACCGGGGGACTAGCGGGAGATCAAGAGACCCAGTACTTC
TRBV19	TRBJ2-5	-	-	CASSWLRGETQYF	TGTGCCAGTAGTTGGCTCAGGGGAGAGACCCAGTACTTC
TRBV5-5	TRBJ1-1	-	TRBD1	CASGQGAEAFF	TGTGCCAGCGGCCAGGGGGCCGAAGCTTTCTTT
TRBV20-1	TRBJ2-1	-	TRBD2	CSASGLAGDGEQFF	TGCAGTGCTAGTGGACTAGCGGGAGACGGCGAGCAGTTCTTC
TRBV19	TRBJ1-2	-	TRBD1	CASTQGGPTNYGYTF	TGTGCCAGTACCCAGGGGGGACCCACTAACTATGGCTACACCTTC
TRBV11-2	TRBJ2-1	once	TRBD2	CASSLVGLAGGVEQFF	TGTGCCAGCAGCTTAGTGGGGCTAGCGGGAGGGGTTGAGCAGTTCTTC
TRBV27	TRBJ2-5	-	-	CASSSGQHKYQETQYF	TGTGCCAGCAGTTCCGGACAGCATAAGTACCAAGAGACCCAGTACTTC
TRBV7-9	TRBJ2-3	-	-	CASSRPSSDTQYF	TGTGCCAGCAGCCGCCCTAGCTCGGATACGCAGTATTTT
TRBV27	TRBJ2-5	many	-	CASRALGTTQETQYF	TGTGCCAGCAGAGCGTTGGGGACAACTCAAGAGACCCAGTACTTC
TRBV19	TRBJ1-2	-	-	CASSIGRGSMNGYTF	TGTGCCAGTAGTATCGGGAGGGGAAGTATGAATGGCTACACCTTC
TRBV5-4	TRBJ1-2	-	TRBD1	CASSLDRDAGYTF	TGTGCCAGCAGCCTGGACAGGGATGCTGGCTACACCTTC
TRBV4-1	TRBJ1-2	-	TRBD1	CASSQMDRSGGYTF	TGCGCCAGCAGCCAAATGGACAGGTCCGGTGGCTACACCTTC
TRBV23-1	TRBJ2-7	-	-	CASSQSGILVPPREQYF	TGCGCCAGCAGTCAATCCGGTATCCTAGTACCTCCCCGGGAGCAGTACTTC
TRBV30	TRBJ2-7	-	TRBD2	CAWSVKSGRAYEQYF	TGTGCCTGGAGTGTAAAGAGCGGGAGGGCCTACGAGCAGTACTTC
TRBV30	TRBJ1-2	-	-	CAGQRTDNYGYTF	TGTGCCGGACAGCGGACCGACAACTATGGCTACACCTTC
TRBV7-2	TRBJ1-2	few	-	CASSITGIKSYGYTF	TGTGCCAGCAGTATAACAGGGATCAAGTCCTATGGCTACACCTTC
TRBV6-5	TRBJ1-2	-	-	CASSSGLGNYGYTF	TGTGCCAGCAGTTCAGGGCTAGGGAACTATGGCTACACCTTC
TRBV19	TRBJ1-2	few	-	CASSIAGTTSSYGYTF	TGTGCCAGTAGTATAGCCGGGACAACGTCCAGCTATGGCTACACCTTC
TRBV6-1	TRBJ1-5	-	-	CASSHEIRQPQHF	TGTGCCAGCAGCCACGAGATACGGCAGCCCCAGCATTTT
TRBV25-1	TRBJ2-7	-	-	CASRGQPYEQYF	TGTGCCAGCAGAGGACAGCCCTACGAGCAGTACTTC
TRBV4-3	TRBJ1-2	once	-	CASSQDGPGGGGYGYTF	TGCGCCAGCAGCCAAGATGGGCCCGGGGGGGGCGGCTATGGCTACACCTTC
TRBV28	TRBJ2-5	-	-	CASSWEADQETQYF	TGTGCCAGCAGTTGGGAAGCGGACCAAGAGACCCAGTACTTC
TRBV13	TRBJ2-1	few	-	CASSPRGGTYNEQFF	TGTGCCAGCAGCCCCCGAGGAGGTACCTACAATGAGCAGTTCTTC
TRBV5-4	TRBJ2-5	-	TRBD1	CASSLQGGVTQYF	TGTGCCAGCAGTTTACAGGGGGGTGTGACCCAGTACTTC
TRBV7-3	TRBJ2-3	few	-	CASTDTGLAQYF	TGTGCCAGCACCGACACAGGGCTAGCGCAGTATTTT
TRBV10-3	TRBJ1-2	-	TRBD1	CAISGTGYNYGYTF	TGTGCCATCAGTGGGACAGGTTATAACTATGGCTACACCTTC
TRBV4-1	TRBJ2-5	-	TRBD1	CASSQEGQGGRETQYF	TGCGCCAGCAGCCAAGAAGGACAGGGGGGTCGAGAGACCCAGTACTTC
TRBV5-1	TRBJ2-5	-	TRBD2	CASRAGTSRETQYF	TGCGCCAGCAGGGCCGGGACTAGCAGGGAGACCCAGTACTTC
TRBV7-9	TRBJ2-1	-	-	CASSLGTYNEQFF	TGTGCCAGCAGCTTAGGTACCTACAATGAGCAGTTCTTC
TRBV29-1	TRBJ1-3	few	-	CSVSRSSGNTIYF	TGCAGCGTTTCGCGCTCCTCTGGAAACACCATATATTTT
TRBV15	TRBJ1-4	-	-	CATSYDRTTNEKLFF	TGTGCCACCAGCTACGACAGGACAACTAATGAAAAACTGTTTTTT
TRBV4-1	TRBJ2-5	-	-	CASSQDEPLATQYF	TGCGCCAGCAGCCAAGATGAACCCTTGGCGACCCAGTACTTC
TRBV7-9	TRBJ1-5	-	-	CASSLATGLNQPQHF	TGTGCCAGCAGCTTGGCGACAGGCCTTAATCAGCCCCAGCATTTT
TRBV27	TRBJ1-4	-	-	CASSPAYNEKLFF	TGTGCCAGCAGTCCTGCCTATAATGAAAAACTGTTTTTT